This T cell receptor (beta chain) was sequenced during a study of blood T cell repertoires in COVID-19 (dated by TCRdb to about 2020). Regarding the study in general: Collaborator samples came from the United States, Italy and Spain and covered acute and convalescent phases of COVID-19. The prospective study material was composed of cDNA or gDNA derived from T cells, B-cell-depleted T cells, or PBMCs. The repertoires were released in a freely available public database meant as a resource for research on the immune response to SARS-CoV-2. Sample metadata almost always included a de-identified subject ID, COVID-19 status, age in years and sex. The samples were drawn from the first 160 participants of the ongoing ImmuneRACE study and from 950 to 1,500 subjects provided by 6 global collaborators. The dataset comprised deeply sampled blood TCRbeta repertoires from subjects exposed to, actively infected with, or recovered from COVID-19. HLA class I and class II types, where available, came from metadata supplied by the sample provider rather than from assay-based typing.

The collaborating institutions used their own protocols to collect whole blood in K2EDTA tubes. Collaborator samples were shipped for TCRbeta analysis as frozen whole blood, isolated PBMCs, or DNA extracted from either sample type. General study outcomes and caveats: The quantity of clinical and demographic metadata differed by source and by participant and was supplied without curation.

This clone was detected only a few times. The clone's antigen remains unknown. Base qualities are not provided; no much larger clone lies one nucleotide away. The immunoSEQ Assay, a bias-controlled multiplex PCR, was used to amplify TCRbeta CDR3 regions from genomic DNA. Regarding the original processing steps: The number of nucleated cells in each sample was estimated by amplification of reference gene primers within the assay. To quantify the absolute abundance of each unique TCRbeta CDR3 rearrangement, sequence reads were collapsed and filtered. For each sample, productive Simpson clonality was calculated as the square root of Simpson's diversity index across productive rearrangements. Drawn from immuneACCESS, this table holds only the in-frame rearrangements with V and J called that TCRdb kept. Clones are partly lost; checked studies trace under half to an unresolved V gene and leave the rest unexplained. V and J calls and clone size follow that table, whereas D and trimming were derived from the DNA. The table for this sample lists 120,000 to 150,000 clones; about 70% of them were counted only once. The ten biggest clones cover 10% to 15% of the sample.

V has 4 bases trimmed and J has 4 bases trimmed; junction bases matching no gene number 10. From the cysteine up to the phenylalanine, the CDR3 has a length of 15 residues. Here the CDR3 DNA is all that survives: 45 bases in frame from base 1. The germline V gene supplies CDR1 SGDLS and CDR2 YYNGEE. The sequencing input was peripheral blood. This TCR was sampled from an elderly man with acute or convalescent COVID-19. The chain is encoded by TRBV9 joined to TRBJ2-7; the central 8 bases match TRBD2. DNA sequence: TGTGCCAGCAGCCCCGGACTAGCCGTATTATACGAGCAGTACTTC. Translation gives CASSPGLAVLYEQYF.